Listed here are 5 T cell receptor beta chains from one sample, sequenced in a study of shared clonotypes between healthy human individuals. CD8 cells regarded as naive lacked CD45RO, were positively chosen for CCR7, and omitted terminally differentiated effector memory CD45RA+ cells. Clones were read by immunoSEQ multiplex PCR, and TCRdb kept only the in-frame ones, dropping some. The sample shows about 700,000 clones, about 90% of them seen only once. The sequenced sample was naive CD8+ T cells sorted from blood. These receptors were taken from a man aged 30 to 39 in good health.

V and J are TRBV4-3 and TRBJ2-3; D remains ambiguous. With 0 bases removed from V and 7 bases from J, the gap between germline ends came to 14 bases. Germline values: CDR1 LGHNA, CDR2 YSLEER. The CDR3 is made up of 15 amino acids. CDR3 sequence reads: CASSQDISDGYTQYF. In DNA form, the CDR3 reads TGCGCCAGCAGCCAAGATATCTCCGATGGCTATACGCAGTATTTT.

Turning to this clone: Other nucleotide sequences in the sample specify the same CDR3. The chain is built from TRBV2 and TRBJ1-4; D is undetermined. CDR1 and CDR2 (germline): SNHLY, FYNNEI. This CDR3 region has 11 residues. Trimming took 6 bases from V and 7 from J, leaving 6 bases between them. The CDR3 nucleotides read TGTGCCAGCAGCGGCGGTGAAAAACTGTTTTTT. Its protein is CASSGGEKLFF.

Points on this clone: This CDR3 is also generated by other DNA sequences in the sample. The chain uses TRBV27 and TRBJ2-1; D not resolved. The CDR3 has 13 residues. Germline values: CDR1 MNHEY, CDR2 SMNVEV (reference sequence). V lost 6 bases to trimming and J lost 0 bases, with 6 bases between them. CDR3 in amino acids: CASRLSSYNEQFF. Here the CDR3 DNA reads TGTGCCAGCAGACTGAGCTCCTACAATGAGCAGTTCTTC.

In the case of this clone: The sample has other DNA sequences that encode this CDR3 too. The chain is built from TRBV29-1 and TRBJ2-7; TRBD1 matches at 7 bases. This CDR3 region has 13 residues. The germline V gene has CDR1 SQVTM and CDR2 ANQGSEA. The V segment lost 6 bases and the J segment 0 bases; nucleotides outside the gene matches: 5. CDR3 residues: CSVGTVSSYEQYF. The CDR3 nucleotides read TGCAGCGTCGGGACAGTGAGCTCCTACGAGCAGTACTTC.

The chain links TRBV9 to TRBJ2-3; 14 positions agree with TRBD2. Germline V gene lookup returns CDR1 SGDLS and CDR2 YYNGEE. The CDR3 consists of 20 residues. Trimming cost V 0 bases and J 0 bases; bases outside gene matches: 9. CDR3 coding DNA: TGTGCCAGCAGCGTAGCGACTAGGACTAGCGGGAGGCTTAGCACAGATACGCAGTATTTT. Protein product: CASSVATRTSGRLSTDTQYF.